This T cell receptor beta chain was sequenced during a study of blood T cell repertoires in COVID-19. Trimming pared 0 bases from V and 9 bases from J, leaving 19 bases between. The germline V gene has CDR1 SGDLS and CDR2 YYNGEE. The CDR3 is made up of 17 amino acids. Sequencing used immunoSEQ multiplex PCR; TCRdb keeps in-frame clones, though not all of them. The table includes about 120,000 clones, around nine tenths detected once. V gene TRBV9 combines with J gene TRBJ1-6; tentatively, D is TRBD1 (5 bases). The sequence derives from a human donor with active COVID-19. The donor label of this sample is uncertain. Sequencing used peripheral blood. In nucleotides, the CDR3 is TGTGCCAGCAGCGTAGCAAGGACACGTGAAATTGGTTCACCCCTCCACTTT. Translated: CASSVARTREIGSPLHF.